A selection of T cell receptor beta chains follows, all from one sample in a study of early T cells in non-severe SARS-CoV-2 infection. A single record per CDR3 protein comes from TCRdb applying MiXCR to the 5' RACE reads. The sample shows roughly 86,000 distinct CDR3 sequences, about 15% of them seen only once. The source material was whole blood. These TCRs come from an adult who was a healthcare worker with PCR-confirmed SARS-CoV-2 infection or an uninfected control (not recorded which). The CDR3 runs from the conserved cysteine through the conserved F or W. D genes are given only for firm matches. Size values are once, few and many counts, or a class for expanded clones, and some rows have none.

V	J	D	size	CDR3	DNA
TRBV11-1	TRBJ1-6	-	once	CASSLSGLLPNSPLHF	TGTGCCAGCAGCTTATCCGGCCTACTACCCAATTCACCCCTCCACTTT
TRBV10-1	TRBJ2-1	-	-	CASSESTGSSYNEQFF	TGCGCCAGCAGTGAGTCGACTGGGAGCTCCTACAATGAGCAGTTCTTC
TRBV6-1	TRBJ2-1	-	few	CASSETGQGLFHEQFF	TGTGCCAGCAGTGAGACGGGCCAGGGGCTATTTCATGAGCAGTTCTTC
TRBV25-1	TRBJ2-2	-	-	CASSEMGADGELFF	TGTGCCAGCAGTGAAATGGGGGCGGACGGGGAGCTGTTTTTT
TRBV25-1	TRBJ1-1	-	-	CASSEPWGTEAFF	TGTGCCAGCAGTGAACCCTGGGGGACTGAAGCTTTCTTT
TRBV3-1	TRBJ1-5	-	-	CASSQTGFGQPQHF	TGTGCCAGCAGCCAAACAGGGTTTGGTCAGCCCCAGCATTTT
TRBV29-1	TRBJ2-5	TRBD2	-	CSADTSGILLRKETQYF	TGCAGCGCCGACACTAGCGGGATACTTCTCCGGAAAGAGACCCAGTACTTC
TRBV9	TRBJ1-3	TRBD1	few	CASSQGQGRSGNTIYF	TGTGCCAGCAGCCAAGGACAGGGGAGGTCTGGAAACACCATATATTTT
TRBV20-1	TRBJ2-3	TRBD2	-	CSANGLAASTDTQYF	TGCAGTGCAAACGGACTAGCCGCTAGCACAGATACGCAGTATTTT
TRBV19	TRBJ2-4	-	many	CASSIGAGAKNIQYF	TGTGCCAGTAGTATAGGAGCAGGGGCCAAAAACATTCAGTACTTC
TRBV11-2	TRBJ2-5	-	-	CASSLDRSETQYF	TGTGCCAGCAGTTTGGACAGATCAGAGACCCAGTACTTC
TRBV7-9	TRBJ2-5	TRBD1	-	CASSLDEGQGQETQYF	TGTGCCAGCAGCTTAGATGAGGGACAGGGTCAAGAGACCCAGTACTTC
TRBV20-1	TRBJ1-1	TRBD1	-	CSATRTGMNTEAFF	TGCAGTGCTACTCGGACAGGCATGAACACTGAAGCTTTCTTT
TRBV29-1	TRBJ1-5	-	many	CSVGGLSNQPQHF	TGCAGCGTTGGAGGGTTGAGCAATCAGCCCCAGCATTTT
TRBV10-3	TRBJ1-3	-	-	CAINPTRGGIGNTIYF	TGTGCCATCAATCCGACCCGTGGGGGGATTGGAAACACCATATATTTT
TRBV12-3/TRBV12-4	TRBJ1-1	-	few	CASSLSSGTGYTEAFF	TGTGCCAGCAGTTTATCGTCCGGGACGGGGTACACTGAAGCTTTCTTT
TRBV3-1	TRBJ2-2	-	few	CASSQGRYGSSTGELFF	TGTGCCAGCAGCCAAGGTAGATACGGGTCAAGCACCGGGGAGCTGTTTTTT
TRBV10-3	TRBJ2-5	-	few	CAISESQTQYF	TGTGCCATCAGTGAGTCACAGACCCAGTACTTC
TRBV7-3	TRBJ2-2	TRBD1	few	CASSLGQAGGPTGELFF	TGTGCCAGCAGCCTGGGACAGGCGGGCGGGCCCACCGGGGAGCTGTTTTTT
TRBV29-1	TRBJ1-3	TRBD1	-	CSVVPGGLGNTIYF	TGCAGCGTTGTCCCAGGGGGTCTTGGAAACACCATATATTTT
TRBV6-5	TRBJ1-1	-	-	CASSYQGNTEAFF	TGTGCCAGCAGTTACCAGGGAAACACTGAAGCTTTCTTT
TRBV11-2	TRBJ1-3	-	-	CASSPRGRDLGGNTIYF	TGTGCCAGCAGCCCCAGAGGGCGGGACTTGGGCGGAAACACCATATATTTT
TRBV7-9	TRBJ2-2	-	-	CASSHELIWTVNTGELFF	TGTGCCAGCAGCCATGAACTAATTTGGACAGTGAACACCGGGGAGCTGTTTTTT
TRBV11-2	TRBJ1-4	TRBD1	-	CASSTRQGWELFF	TGTGCCAGCAGCACCCGACAGGGATGGGAACTGTTTTTT
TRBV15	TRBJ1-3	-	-	CASLQPGGNTIYF	TGTGCCTCCCTTCAACCCGGTGGAAACACCATATATTTT
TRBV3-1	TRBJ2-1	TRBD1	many	CASSPGQGEQFF	TGTGCCAGCAGCCCCGGACAGGGTGAGCAGTTCTTC
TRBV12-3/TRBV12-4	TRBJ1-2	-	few	CATSPQGSYGYTF	TGTGCCACCTCCCCCCAGGGTTCCTATGGCTACACCTTC
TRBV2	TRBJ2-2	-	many	CASSAHETKIGELFF	TGTGCCAGCAGTGCTCACGAGACCAAGATCGGGGAGCTGTTTTTT
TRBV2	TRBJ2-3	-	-	CASMKAGTDTQYF	TGTGCCAGCATGAAAGCGGGCACAGATACGCAGTATTTT
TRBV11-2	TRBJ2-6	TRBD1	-	CASSWGQVVSGANVLTF	TGTGCCAGCAGCTGGGGACAGGTGGTATCTGGGGCCAACGTCCTGACTTTC
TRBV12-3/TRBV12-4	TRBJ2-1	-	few	CASTSILYEQFF	TGTGCCAGCACCTCAATTCTCTATGAGCAGTTCTTC
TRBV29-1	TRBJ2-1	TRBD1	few	CSADLGTGGFDEQFF	TGCAGCGCCGATTTGGGGACAGGGGGCTTCGATGAGCAGTTCTTC
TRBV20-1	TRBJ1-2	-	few	CSARDQHSFYGYTF	TGCAGTGCTAGAGATCAGCACAGCTTCTATGGCTACACCTTC
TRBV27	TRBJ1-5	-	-	CASSLEGSANQPQHF	TGTGCCAGCAGTTTGGAGGGGTCTGCCAATCAGCCCCAGCATTTT
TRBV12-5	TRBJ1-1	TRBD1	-	CASGLKTRGLNPMNTEAFF	TGTGCTAGTGGTTTGAAAACCAGGGGGCTAAATCCCATGAACACTGAAGCTTTCTTT
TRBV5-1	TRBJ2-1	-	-	CASSSAATYNEQFF	TGCGCCAGCAGTTCCGCAGCCACCTACAATGAGCAGTTCTTC
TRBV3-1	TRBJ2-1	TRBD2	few	CASSHGAGLYNEQFF	TGTGCCAGCAGCCATGGAGCGGGGTTATACAATGAGCAGTTCTTC
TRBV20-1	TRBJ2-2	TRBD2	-	CSARPPRGGPVGELFF	TGCAGTGCTAGACCACCCCGGGGGGGGCCGGTCGGGGAGCTGTTTTTT
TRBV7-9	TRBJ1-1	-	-	CASSVGQKYQNSWNTEAFF	TGTGCCAGCAGCGTAGGGCAAAAATACCAAAATTCGTGGAACACTGAAGCTTTCTTT
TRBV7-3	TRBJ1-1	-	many	CASSLEQGVEAFF	TGTGCCAGCAGCTTAGAACAGGGTGTAGAGGCTTTCTTT
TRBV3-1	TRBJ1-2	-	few	CASSLGQNNYGYTF	TGTGCCAGCAGCCTTGGACAGAACAACTATGGCTACACCTTC
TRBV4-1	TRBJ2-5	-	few	CASSQVGGKETQYF	TGCGCCAGCAGCCAAGTAGGAGGCAAAGAGACCCAGTACTTC
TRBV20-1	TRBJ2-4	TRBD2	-	CSARDGLAVAKNIQYF	TGCAGTGCTAGAGATGGACTAGCGGTAGCCAAAAACATTCAGTACTTC
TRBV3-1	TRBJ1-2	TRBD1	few	CASSQGDRVENTF	TGTGCCAGCAGCCAAGGGGACAGGGTGGAAAACACCTTC
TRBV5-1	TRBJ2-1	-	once	CASRFGGLSRLEQFF	TGCGCCAGCAGGTTTGGGGGGCTTAGCCGACTTGAGCAGTTCTTC
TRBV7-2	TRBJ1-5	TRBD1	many	CASSRQGRSFNNQPQHF	TGTGCCAGCAGTCGACAGGGGCGGTCTTTTAACAATCAGCCCCAGCATTTT
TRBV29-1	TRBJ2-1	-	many	CSVDSPVNEQFF	TGCAGCGTTGACTCGCCCGTGAATGAGCAGTTCTTC
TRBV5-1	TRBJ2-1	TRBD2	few	CASSLRLADNEQFF	TGCGCCAGCAGCTTGCGACTAGCGGACAATGAGCAGTTCTTC
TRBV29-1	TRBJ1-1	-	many	CSVARQLNTEAFF	TGCAGCGTTGCCCGGCAACTGAACACTGAAGCTTTCTTT
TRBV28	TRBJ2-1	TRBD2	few	CASSPVIAGGPYNEQFF	TGTGCCAGCAGTCCTGTAATAGCGGGGGGACCTTACAATGAGCAGTTCTTC
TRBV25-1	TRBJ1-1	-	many	CASSATGYTEAFF	TGTGCCAGCAGTGCGACAGGTTACACTGAAGCTTTCTTT
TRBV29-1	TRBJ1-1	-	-	CSAETVMNTEAFF	TGCAGCGCCGAGACAGTTATGAACACTGAAGCTTTCTTT
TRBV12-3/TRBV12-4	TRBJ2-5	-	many	CASSFLLGRETQYF	TGTGCCAGCAGTTTCCTACTAGGACGAGAGACCCAGTACTTC
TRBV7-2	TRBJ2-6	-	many	CASSRGTVSSGANVLTF	TGTGCCAGCAGCCGCGGGACAGTTTCGTCTGGGGCCAACGTCCTGACTTTC
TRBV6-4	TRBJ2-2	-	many	CASSEQAPGELFF	TGTGCCAGCAGTGAACAAGCGCCCGGGGAGCTGTTTTTT
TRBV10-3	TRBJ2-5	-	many	CAISDSSPETQYF	TGTGCCATCAGTGATAGCAGTCCGGAGACCCAGTACTTC
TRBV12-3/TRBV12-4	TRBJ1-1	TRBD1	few	CASRRDRGSTEAFF	TGTGCCAGCAGGCGGGACAGGGGAAGCACTGAAGCTTTCTTT